Sequencing of this T cell receptor (beta chain) was carried out in a study of shared clonotypes between healthy human individuals. As regards this clone: Its target is unknown.

Per the study methods: ImmunoSEQ only sent back junction sequences with no quality scores, so filtering was done differently. Data came from immunoSEQ multiplex PCR; TCRdb stores just in-frame clones and leaves some out. V and J calls and clone size are given by that table; D and trimming were obtained from the DNA. The sample includes some 2.4 million clones, roughly 93% of them seen just once. Trimming left V 4 bases short and J 3 bases short, with 11 bases between. Germline V gene lookup returns CDR1 SGHNT and CDR2 YYREEE (reference sequence). CDR3 length: 13 amino acids. Study-wide results and caveats: A few donors had around 5% of their naive CD4 clonotypes in common. Memory subsets had estimated richness that was generally smaller than that of naive subsets.

The chain recombines TRBV5-4 with TRBJ2-7; a weak D match, TRBD2 (6 bases). Sequencing was performed on naive CD4+ T cells from PBMCs. Subset: CD45RA+ positively selected. This TCR was sampled from a man in his late teens or twenties in good health. Some clones in this sample may be carry-over from other donors' samples. This CDR3 reads CASSRGYVYEQYF. The CDR3 region has the DNA TGTGCCAGCAGCCGGGGGTACGTCTACGAGCAGTACTTC.